This is a list of T cell receptor beta chains from one sample in a study of tumor-infiltrating lymphocytes in primary liver carcinoma. MiXCR, applied by TCRdb to the multiplex PCR reads, yields one record per CDR3 protein. The table lists 90,000 to 140,000 distinct CDR3 sequences, 80% to 85% of them singletons, with approximately 21% in the top ten. Sequencing input: liver tumor tissue from sampling region 3. Receptors originate from a man aged 40-49 years with primary liver carcinoma and hepatitis B virus infection. The CDR3 runs from the conserved cysteine through the conserved F or W. The order of the fields is J gene, V gene, clone size, D gene, CDR3 DNA, CDR3 protein. A D gene is named only where the DNA matches it firmly. The size of a clone is reported for some rows only, either as once, few or many, or as a class for expanded clones.

>TRBJ2-3|TRBV4-3|.|TRBD2
TGCGCCAGCAGCCAAGAACTTCCCACCGGGACTAGCGGGAGAGCAGATACGCGGTATTTT
CASSQELPTGTSGRADTRYF
>TRBJ1-5|TRBV28|once|TRBD1
TGTGCCTGCAGTCTTCAGGGGGCAACTCAGCCCCAGCATTTT
CACSLQGATQPQHF
>TRBJ1-1|TRBV5-4|many|.
TGTGCCAGCAGCTCCCAGGGAGGTACTGAAGCTTTCTTT
CASSSQGGTEAFF
>TRBJ2-5|TRBV29-1|.|TRBD1
TGCAGCGTTGAAGTGGACAGGAGGCGAGCAGAGACCCAGTGCTTC
CSVEVDRRRAETQCF
>TRBJ1-5|TRBV20-1|.|.
TGCAGTGCTAAGGACATTAGCGGCAATCAGCCCCAGCATTTT
CSAKDISGNQPQHF
>TRBJ1-2|TRBV24-1|many|TRBD1
TGTGCCACCAGTGATCCTGGAGGGGGCGACTATGGCTACACCTTC
CATSDPGGGDYGYTF
>TRBJ2-2|TRBV12-3/TRBV12-4|.|.
TGTACAAGCGTCGAGACAGCGAACACCGGGGAACTGTTTTTT
CTSVETANTGELFF
>TRBJ2-7|TRBV4-3|once|.
TGCGCCAGCAACCAAGATGTTTCCATTTCCTACGAGCAGTACTTC
CASNQDVSISYEQYF
>TRBJ2-7|TRBV6-5|.|.
TGTGCCAGCAGTGCCGGGACATGGCCCCCCGAGCAGTACTTC
CASSAGTWPPEQYF
>TRBJ1-4|TRBV6-5|.|.
TGTGTCAGCCGGCTAGTAGCAACTGATGAAAAACTGTTTTTT
CVSRLVATDEKLFF
>TRBJ2-3|TRBV5-6|.|.
TGTACCTGCAGCCGATTGGGTACGCAGTATTTT
CTCSRLGTQYF
>TRBJ1-1|TRBV11-2|once|.
TGTGCCACAAGCTTACTGGGGAACACTGAAGCTTTCTTC
CATSLLGNTEAFF
>TRBJ1-1|TRBV12-3/TRBV12-4|.|.
TGTGCCAGCAGCCTAACCGGGCCCCCGGCGCAGGTGAACACTGAAGCTTTCTTT
CASSLTGPPAQVNTEAFF
>TRBJ2-6|TRBV29-1|.|.
TGCAGCGTTGCTGGGTCTGGGGTCAACGTCCTGACCTTC
CSVAGSGVNVLTF
>TRBJ2-3|TRBV6-1|.|.
TGTGCCAGCAATGACGGTGTAGATTCTCCGCAGTGTTTT
CASNDGVDSPQCF
>TRBJ2-1|TRBV29-1|.|TRBD2
TGCAGCGTGACCGGGACTAGCGGGAGTGGGAAATACAATGGGCAGTTCTTC
CSVTGTSGSGKYNGQFF
>TRBJ2-7|TRBV10-3|.|.
TGTGCCATCAGTGTTCGGGGGGCGGGAGTAGACGAGCAGTACTTC
CAISVRGAGVDEQYF
>TRBJ2-3|TRBV4-2|.|.
TGTACCAGCAGCCAAGAGTCGGCGCCTCGCACAGATACGCAGTATTTT
CTSSQESAPRTDTQYF
>TRBJ1-1|TRBV29-1|.|.
TGCAGCGTTCGAAATGGGTGGGGCATAAACACTGAAACTTTCTTT
CSVRNGWGINTETFF
>TRBJ2-1|TRBV6-1|many|.
TGTGCCAGCAGTCAGCCTACAGGGAGGTCCTACAATGAGCAGTTCTTC
CASSQPTGRSYNEQFF
>TRBJ1-1|TRBV5-6|.|.
TGTGCCAGTAGCTACCGGACGGACATGGGCGGAACTGAAGCTTTCTTT
CASSYRTDMGGTEAFF
>TRBJ1-1|TRBV12-3/TRBV12-4|.|.
TGTGCCAGGAGTATCGGGACCGGGGGGACTGGAGCTTTCTTT
CARSIGTGGTGAFF
>TRBJ2-7|TRBV12-3/TRBV12-4|medium-sized|.
TGTGCCAGCAGTGTGAAATGGGAGCCCGAGCAGTACTTC
CASSVKWEPEQYF
>TRBJ1-5|TRBV4-2|.|.
TGTGCCAGCAGCGAGGCGGCGGGGGCAGGCTATCATCCCCAGCATTTT
CASSEAAGAGYHPQHF
>TRBJ2-2|TRBV5-4|.|TRBD2
TGTGCCAGAAGCTTTGGGCGAAATAGGGCTAGCGGGGTCGGGGAGCTGTTTTTT
CARSFGRNRASGVGELFF
>TRBJ2-2|TRBV11-3|.|TRBD2
TGTCCCAGCAGCCCCGGACTAGCGGGATACACCGGGGAGTTGTTTTTT
CPSSPGLAGYTGELFF
>TRBJ2-7|TRBV11-1|once|.
TGTACCAGTATCTTTTCTGCCGGGACAAAGTACGAGCTGTACTTC
CTSIFSAGTKYELYF
>TRBJ1-1|TRBV12-3/TRBV12-4|.|.
TGTGCCAGCAGGAGTACAGGTTCTAACACTGAAGCTTTCTTT
CASRSTGSNTEAFF
>TRBJ2-3|TRBV4-1|.|.
TGCGCCAACAGCCAAGATTCGACCGATTCAGGGGCAGATACACAGTACTTT
CANSQDSTDSGADTQYF
>TRBJ2-1|TRBV12-3/TRBV12-4|.|TRBD2
TGTGCCAGCAGTCCCAGACTAGCGGGATGTAATGAGCAGTTCTTC
CASSPRLAGCNEQFF
>TRBJ1-4|TRBV28|.|.
TGTGTCGAGGGGACACCCAATCGGGGGGAAAAACTGTTTTTT
CVEGTPNRGEKLFF
>TRBJ2-5|TRBV6-2/TRBV6-3|many|.
TGTGCCAGCAGTTCCGACTCCTGGGAGACCCAGTACTTC
CASSSDSWETQYF
>TRBJ2-3|TRBV29-1|.|.
TGCAACGTTGAGGGCGGGGCCGGCATTAAAAATACGCAGTATTTT
CNVEGGAGIKNTQYF
>TRBJ2-5|TRBV29-1|.|.
TGCAGCGCCCTCAGGAGTGGGAGTATGGGGACCCAGTACTTC
CSALRSGSMGTQYF
>TRBJ2-1|TRBV11-3|.|.
TGTGCCAGCAACTTAAACCCCGATGGGCAGTTCTTC
CASNLNPDGQFF
>TRBJ2-6|TRBV11-2|.|.
TGCGCCACCAAGCGGCCGCGCTCTGGGGACAACGTCCTGACTTTC
CATKRPRSGDNVLTF
>TRBJ1-4|TRBV4-1|.|.
TGCGCCAGCAGCCAAGACACGGAATTAAATGAAAAACTGTTATTT
CASSQDTELNEKLLF
>TRBJ2-6|TRBV7-9|.|.
.
CASSLSFGQGFSGGANVLAF
>TRBJ1-1|TRBV12-5|.|.
TGTGCCAGCAGCCAAACCGGGCCCCCGGCCCGGGTGAACACTGAAACTTTCTTC
CASSQTGPPARVNTETFF
>TRBJ1-5|TRBV11-2|.|.
TGTGCCAGCAGCTTAGTAGGGGTAACAGAGGGCAATCAGCCTCAGCATTTT
CASSLVGVTEGNQPQHF
>TRBJ2-7|TRBV12-3/TRBV12-4|once|.
TGTGCCAGCAGTCCGAGGCTGAACGAGCAGTACTTC
CASSPRLNEQYF
>TRBJ2-7|TRBV29-1|.|.
TGCAGCGCCATGACATTTGGGACCTGCATTCCCTACGAGCAGTACTTC
CSAMTFGTCIPYEQYF
>TRBJ1-5|TRBV29-1|once|.
TGCAGCGTCGCCGAAGGACAAACCGGTCAGCCCCGGTATTTT
CSVAEGQTGQPRYF
>TRBJ2-7|TRBV5-1|many|.
TGCGCCAGCAGCTTGGCCGGGACCGTGAATTACTACGAGCAGTACTTC
CASSLAGTVNYYEQYF
>TRBJ2-3|TRBV28|.|TRBD2
TGTGACAGCAGTCCTGGACTAGCGGGAAAGGTAGATAAGCAGTATTTT
CDSSPGLAGKVDKQYF
>TRBJ1-2|TRBV11-2|.|.
TGTGCCCGCTTATTTGGTTTCTATGGCTACACCTTC
CARLFGFYGYTF
>TRBJ1-1|TRBV12-3/TRBV12-4|.|.
TGTGCCAGTTGTTCAGGGGATTCGAGCACTGAAGCTTTCTTT
CASCSGDSSTEAFF
>TRBJ2-7|TRBV10-2|.|TRBD2
TGCACCAGCACCTCATCCGGGACTAGCGGGAGGGTCAACGAGCAATACTTC
CTSTSSGTSGRVNEQYF
>TRBJ1-5|TRBV6-2/TRBV6-3|.|.
TGTGTCAGCAGTTACTCGAGGGTCCCCAATCATCCCCAGCATTTT
CVSSYSRVPNHPQHF